Below, one T cell receptor (beta chain) is given with its context. These data come from a study of early T cells in non-severe SARS-CoV-2 infection. TCRdb recomputed calls from the 5' RACE reads with MiXCR, one row per CDR3 protein. Seen here are over 45,000 distinct CDR3 sequences, about 5.6% observed once, and the top ten hold 4.5%. This CDR3 contains 16 residues. Trimming pared 2 bases from V and 0 bases from J, leaving 16 bases between. Germline CDR1 reads SQVTM; CDR2 reads ANQGSEA. The material sequenced was whole blood. The V gene is TRBV29-1, the J gene TRBJ1-1, with D possibly TRBD1 on 6 matching bases. This TCR was recovered from an adult who was a healthcare worker with PCR-confirmed SARS-CoV-2 infection or an uninfected control (not recorded which). This CDR3 reads CSVEPGAEQMNTEAFF. The CDR3, as DNA: TGCAGCGTTGAACCGGGGGCCGAGCAAATGAACACTGAAGCTTTCTTT. Full variable domain (rest looked up from reference TRBV29-1 and TRBJ1-1): SAVISQKPSRDICQRGTSLTIQCQVDSQVTMMFWYRQQPGQSLTLIATANQGSEATYESGFVIDKFPISRPNLTFSTLTVSNMSPEDSSIYLCSVEPGAEQMNTEAFFGQGTRLTVV.